Below, one T cell receptor beta chain is given with its context. The antigen is not known. Via MiXCR, TCRdb re-called the RT-PCR reads, giving one row per CDR3 protein. The sample yields about 240,000 distinct CDR3 sequences, approximately 12% seen once. The data stem from a study of response to subunit inactivated influenza vaccine. General observations from the study: Only a handful of new T cells, the authors suggested, are recruited with each seasonal influenza vaccination.

The germline CDR1 and CDR2 sequences are MNHEY and SVGEGT. The ends lost 6 bases at V and 1 base at J; junction bases unmatched: 10. The length of the CDR3 is 16 residues. This TCR derives from a man aged 45-65 years who received an inactivated influenza vaccine. The chain couples TRBV6-2 or TRBV6-3 to TRBJ2-5; 8 bases agree with TRBD1. The sequenced sample was non-naive T cells sorted from PBMCs, obtained 14 to 15 days before vaccination. This chain's CDR3 is CASRRGTGPSQETQYF. In DNA, the CDR3 is TGTGCCAGCAGACGCGGGACAGGACCCTCCCAAGAGACCCAGTACTTC.